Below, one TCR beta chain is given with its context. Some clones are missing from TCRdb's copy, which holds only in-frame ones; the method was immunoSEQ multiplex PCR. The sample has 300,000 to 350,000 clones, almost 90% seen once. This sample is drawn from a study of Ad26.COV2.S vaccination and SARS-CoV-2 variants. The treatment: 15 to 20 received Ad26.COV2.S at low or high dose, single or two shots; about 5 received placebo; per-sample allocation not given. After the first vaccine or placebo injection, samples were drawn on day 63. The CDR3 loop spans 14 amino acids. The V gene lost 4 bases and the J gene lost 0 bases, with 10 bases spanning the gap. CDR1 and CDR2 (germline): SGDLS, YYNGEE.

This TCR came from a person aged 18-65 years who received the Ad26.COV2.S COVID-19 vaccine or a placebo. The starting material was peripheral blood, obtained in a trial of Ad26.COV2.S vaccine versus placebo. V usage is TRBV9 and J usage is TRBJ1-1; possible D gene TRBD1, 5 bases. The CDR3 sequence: CASSKQVMNTEAFF. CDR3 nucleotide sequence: TGTGCCAGCAGCAAACAGGTGATGAACACTGAAGCTTTCTTT.